Listed below are T cell receptor beta chains from one sample, sequenced in a study of neoadjuvant nivolumab and ipilimumab in lung cancer. TCRdb keeps only in-frame clones here, not all; method: immunoSEQ multiplex PCR. The repertoire holds roughly 10,000 clones, with approximately 80% as singletons. Material: tumor tissue, obtained after neoadjuvant nivolumab, alone or with ipilimumab, at or shortly before surgery. The receptors shown here come from an adult with non-small cell lung cancer. Some clones in this sample may be carry-over from other donors' samples. CDR3s include the opening cysteine and the closing phenylalanine or tryptophan. Each record gives: V gene, CDR3 protein.

V gene: TRBV5-1
CDR3 protein: CASSPGTVNTGELFF

V gene: TRBV18
CDR3 protein: CASSPPEGGPLETQYF

V gene: TRBV7-9
CDR3 protein: CASRDREIDGYTF

V gene: TRBV29-1
CDR3 protein: CSVVVPSYEQYF

V gene: TRBV5-5
CDR3 protein: CASSLSGGDQPQHF

V gene: TRBV9
CDR3 protein: CASSPRTAYNEQFF

V gene: TRBV15
CDR3 protein: CATKRDYLSYEQYF

V gene: TRBV6-6
CDR3 protein: CASSWDGNEKLFF

V gene: TRBV5-6
CDR3 protein: CASSLDIFYEQYF

V gene: TRBV4-3
CDR3 protein: CASSQELTTERYTF

V gene: TRBV6-5
CDR3 protein: CASSYSSGSDYEQYF

V gene: TRBV2
CDR3 protein: CASSDPSRYEQYF

V gene: TRBV18
CDR3 protein: CASSPAVSNQPQHF

V gene: TRBV7-2
CDR3 protein: CASSVGQGGTSPLHF

V gene: TRBV30
CDR3 protein: CAWSLPAHEQYF

V gene: TRBV11-3
CDR3 protein: CASSRRLGASTGELFF

V gene: TRBV6-5
CDR3 protein: CASRHSYEQYF

V gene: TRBV14
CDR3 protein: CASSQEERGAYEQYF

V gene: TRBV20-1
CDR3 protein: CSARFIYGYTF

V gene: TRBV7-6
CDR3 protein: CASSVTVNYGYTF

V gene: TRBV18
CDR3 protein: CATQGGRSTDTQYF

V gene: TRBV7-3
CDR3 protein: CASSQNMPGQRHTGELFF

V gene: TRBV11-3
CDR3 protein: CASSPWEVPDEQFF

V gene: TRBV27
CDR3 protein: CASSLRGSPLHF

V gene: TRBV27
CDR3 protein: CASSFLPTGGGQETQYF

V gene: TRBV29-1
CDR3 protein: CSVGWDRGNYEQYF

V gene: TRBV4-3
CDR3 protein: CASTHRGGYGYTF

V gene: TRBV11-3
CDR3 protein: CASSDPRTSGRYQETQYF

V gene: TRBV29-1
CDR3 protein: CSVPLGPYEQYF

V gene: TRBV9
CDR3 protein: CASSVDGHARDTQYF

V gene: TRBV7-9
CDR3 protein: CASSLGPGSTDTQYF

V gene: TRBV11-3
CDR3 protein: CASSLQGLVQETQYF

V gene: TRBV6-1
CDR3 protein: CASSERGNSYEQYF

V gene: TRBV6-5
CDR3 protein: CASSRTGTNEKLFF

V gene: TRBV27
CDR3 protein: CASSLDSGMTDTQYF

V gene: TRBV30
CDR3 protein: CAWSGLAGEQYF

V gene: TRBV29-1
CDR3 protein: CSVGEFYGYTF

V gene: TRBV6-5
CDR3 protein: CASSLEGYQETQYF

V gene: TRBV7-2
CDR3 protein: CASSLRPTDTQYF

V gene: TRBV19
CDR3 protein: CATRDRTGTGELFF

V gene: TRBV5-1
CDR3 protein: CASSSPLTGGKEKLFF

V gene: TRBV5-1
CDR3 protein: CASSLEGRTTEAFF

V gene: TRBV11-3
CDR3 protein: CASSGQNTEAFF

V gene: TRBV10-3
CDR3 protein: CAISERGTNEKLFF

V gene: TRBV18
CDR3 protein: CASSPLKASYEQYF

V gene: TRBV2
CDR3 protein: CASSVREKLFF

V gene: TRBV5-4
CDR3 protein: CASSSGQGRANTEAFF

V gene: TRBV2
CDR3 protein: CASSSPGSGRHEQYF

V gene: TRBV11-2
CDR3 protein: CASSLEAGGNTGELFF

V gene: TRBV27
CDR3 protein: CASSSGPWGSPLHF

V gene: TRBV6-1
CDR3 protein: CASKTVVLQFEQFF